The 22 T cell receptor beta chains reported below all come from one sample, sequenced in a study of CD4+ T cells in melanoma. Produced via immunoSEQ multiplex PCR; TCRdb's table is partial and in-frame only. The data show about 120,000 clones, 92% seen once. The specimen sequenced was peripheral blood. The receptors derive from a human donor with melanoma.

This clone was recorded only once. The chain combines TRBV6-1 with TRBJ1-2; a weak D match, TRBD1 (5 bases). Trimming shortened V by 2 bases and J by 3 bases, and 13 bases separated the two germline ends. This CDR3 contains 15 residues. Germline CDR1 is MNHNS and CDR2 is SASEGT. In DNA form, the CDR3 reads TGTGCCAGCAGTGAACAGGGCCTTTCGGACTATGGCTACACCTTC. It specifies CASSEQGLSDYGYTF.

The chain recombines TRBV18 with TRBJ2-5; TRBD1 aligns across 8 bases. V gave up 2 bases and J gave up 3 bases; unmatched junction bases: 5. Germline CDR1 is KGHSH and CDR2 is LQKENI. The CDR3 has 15 amino acids. As DNA, the CDR3 is TGTGCCAGCTCACCAATTATGGGACAGGAAGAGACCCAGTACTTC. This codes for CASSPIMGQEETQYF.

The V and J genes are TRBV18 and TRBJ2-7; D is unresolved. The CDR3 has 14 amino acids. With 3 bases removed from V and 6 bases from J, the gap between germline ends came to 15 bases. CDR1 is KGHSH and CDR2 is LQKENI in the germline V gene. The CDR3 sequence is CASSPQIGSGEQYF. The CDR3 DNA sequence: TGTGCCAGCTCACCTCAGATAGGCTCAGGCGAGCAGTACTTC.

The rearrangement links TRBV5-1 to TRBJ2-1; D might be TRBD2 (6 bases). The germline V gene encodes CDR1 SGHRS and CDR2 YFSETQ. CDR3 size: 16 residues. The ends were cut back, 4 bases at V and 5 bases at J, with 19 bases in the middle. This CDR3 reads CASSPWTTQSNNEQFF. CDR3 DNA sequence: TGCGCCAGCAGCCCATGGACTACGCAATCTAACAATGAGCAGTTCTTC.

The gene calls are TRBV28 and TRBJ1-5; 8 bases match TRBD1. The germline V gene encodes CDR1 MDHEN and CDR2 SYDVKM. V was pared by 5 bases and J by 6 bases, with 6 bases of the junction left unmatched. The CDR3 contains 14 residues. The CDR3 protein is CASSNGQGGQPQHF. The CDR3 DNA reads TGTGCCAGCAGTAACGGACAGGGAGGTCAGCCCCAGCATTTT.

The chain joins TRBV4-1 to TRBJ2-2; no definite D call. This CDR3 region has 13 residues. V was clipped by 0 bases and J by 4 bases, with 3 bases between them. Germline V gene data show CDR1 as MGHRA and CDR2 as YSYEKL. In nucleotides, the CDR3 is TGCGCCAGCAGCCAAGATTTCACCGGGGAGCTGTTTTTT. This encodes CASSQDFTGELFF.

The chain is built from TRBV4-1 and TRBJ2-3; 8 bases line up with TRBD2. This CDR3 is built from 15 residues. Trimming cost V 2 bases and J 0 bases; bases outside gene matches: 1. Germline V gene lookup returns CDR1 MGHRA and CDR2 YSYEKL. CDR3 sequence: CASSQTSGSTDTQYF. The DNA for the CDR3 is TGCGCCAGCAGCCAAACTAGCGGAAGCACAGATACGCAGTATTTT.

The V and J genes are TRBV4-2 and TRBJ2-1; D is undetermined. Germline lookup yields CDR1 LGHNA and CDR2 YNFKEQ. The length of the CDR3 is 15 residues. Trimming took 0 bases from V and 6 from J, leaving 12 bases between them. The CDR3 protein is CASSQEDADGNEQFF. In nucleotides, the CDR3 is TGTGCCAGCAGCCAAGAGGACGCAGACGGCAATGAGCAGTTCTTC.

This rearrangement joins TRBV30 to TRBJ2-2; 7 bases agree with TRBD2. This CDR3 comprises 15 residues. Germline values: CDR1 GTSNPN, CDR2 SVGIG (reference sequence). The ends lost 0 bases at V and 6 bases at J; junction bases unmatched: 7. The CDR3 sequence is CAWSVGGSGAGELFF. CDR3 in DNA: TGTGCCTGGAGTGTTGGGGGGAGCGGGGCCGGGGAGCTGTTTTTT.

The chain joins TRBV7-8 to TRBJ1-4, with D perhaps matching TRBD1 (5 bases). This CDR3 has 16 amino acids. CDR1 SGHVS and CDR2 FQNEAQ come from the germline V gene. The ends were cut back, 5 bases at V and 6 bases at J, with 19 bases in the middle. The CDR3 DNA is TGTGCCAGCAGCCTAAGGGACCTCCGGAGGGATGAAAAACTGTTTTTT. This codes for CASSLRDLRRDEKLFF.

V and J are TRBV7-2 and TRBJ2-5; D is tentatively TRBD1 or TRBD2 (5 bases each). V was clipped by 5 bases and J by 0 bases, with 13 bases between them. This CDR3 is 15 amino acids long. Germline CDR1 and CDR2: SGHTA and FQGNSA. This CDR3 is CASSHGTADQETQYF. In DNA form, the CDR3 reads TGTGCCAGCAGCCACGGGACCGCTGACCAAGAGACCCAGTACTTC.

The rearrangement uses TRBV28 and TRBJ1-5; no reliable D call. Deletions cut 5 bases from V and 12 bases from J, with 14 bases between. This CDR3 comprises 12 residues. CDR1 MDHEN and CDR2 SYDVKM come from the germline V gene. In DNA, the CDR3 is TGTGCCAGCAGTCCCTGGACCAGAGGCCAGCATTTT. It specifies CASSPWTRGQHF.

The rearrangement uses TRBV5-8 and TRBJ2-5, with D unresolved. This CDR3 contains 14 residues. Germline assignment: CDR1 SGHTS and CDR2 YDEGEE. The ends were cut back, 2 bases at V and 7 bases at J, with 15 bases in the middle. The CDR3, as DNA: TGTGCCAGCAGCTTTGGTCGCTATGTCGGGACCCAGTACTTC. Translated, it gives CASSFGRYVGTQYF.

The rearrangement uses TRBV5-1 and TRBJ1-4; the match to TRBD1 covers 7 bases. This CDR3 has 14 residues. The junction had 7 bases not matched to a gene; V was cut back by 4 bases and J by 7 bases. CDR1 SGHRS and CDR2 YFSETQ come from the germline V gene. The CDR3 reads CASSPGTAREKLFF. CDR3 DNA: TGCGCCAGCAGCCCTGGGACAGCTCGTGAAAAACTGTTTTTT.

The chain links TRBV4-1 to TRBJ1-4; no clear D gene. V dropped 4 bases and J dropped 3 bases, with 12 bases sitting between them. The CDR3 is 15 residues long. The V gene's germline CDR1 is MGHRA and CDR2 YSYEKL. CDR3 sequence (DNA): TGCGCCAGCAGCCTAGGAGTAGGTTCTAATGAAAAACTGTTTTTT. Protein sequence: CASSLGVGSNEKLFF.

The J gene is TRBJ2-1, the V gene TRBV7-9, with D hard to call. V lost 8 bases to trimming and J lost 4 bases, with 15 bases between them. Germline V gene data show CDR1 as SEHNR and CDR2 as FQNEAQ (reference sequence). The CDR3 has 14 residues. CDR3 loop: CASSLAADYNEQFF. In DNA, the CDR3 is TGTGCCAGCTCCTTGGCGGCAGATTACAATGAGCAGTTCTTC. Together with reference TRBV7-9 and TRBJ2-1, the CDR3 gives the full variable domain: DTGVSQNPRHKITKRGQNVTFRCDPISEHNRLYWYRQTLGQGPEFLTYFQNEAQLEKSRLLSDRFSAERPKGSFSTLEIQRTEQGDSAMYLCASSLAADYNEQFFGPGTRLTVL.

This chain joins TRBV5-1 and TRBJ2-1, with D maybe TRBD2 (5 bases). V was trimmed by 2 bases and J by 2 bases, leaving 11 bases between them. Germline CDR1 is SGHRS and CDR2 is YFSETQ. The CDR3 spans 15 residues. This chain's CDR3 is CASSFSDSPYNEQFF. Here the CDR3 DNA reads TGCGCCAGCAGCTTTAGCGACTCTCCCTACAATGAGCAGTTCTTC.

The rearrangement joins TRBV7-2 to TRBJ1-5, with 11 bases that match TRBD1. V shed 4 bases, J shed 7 bases, and the junction held 3 bases outside the gene matches. Germline loops: CDR1 SGHTA, CDR2 FQGNSA. CDR3 size: 14 residues. In DNA, the CDR3 is TGTGCCAGCAGCTCGGGACAGGGGGACCAGCCCCAGCATTTT. Amino acids: CASSSGQGDQPQHF.

The gene calls are TRBV5-5 and TRBJ1-6; TRBD1 agrees at 7 bases. The J segment lost 9 bases and the V segment lost 0 bases, leaving 3 bases of the junction unmatched. The CDR3 runs to 14 residues. Germline assignment: CDR1 SGHKS and CDR2 YYEKEE (reference sequence). The CDR3: CASSLEGGGSPLHF. In DNA, the CDR3 is TGTGCCAGCAGCTTGGAAGGGGGCGGTTCACCCCTCCACTTT. The whole variable domain, filled in from reference TRBV5-5 and TRBJ1-6, reads DAGVTQSPTHLIKTRGQQVTLRCSPISGHKSVSWYQQVLGQGPQFIFQYYEKEERGRGNFPDRFSARQFPNYSSELNVNALLLGDSALYLCASSLEGGGSPLHFGNGTRLTVT.

The count of this clone is one. CDR3 DNA: TGTGCCAGCAGTGACGACAGCGAACAAAACGCAGATACGCAGTATTTT. As protein: CASSDDSEQNADTQYF. V gene TRBV7-9 combines with J gene TRBJ2-3; D is possibly TRBD1 (5 bases). The CDR3 consists of 16 residues. Germline V gene lookup returns CDR1 SEHNR and CDR2 FQNEAQ (reference sequence). The V gene lost 6 bases and the J gene lost 4 bases, with 20 bases spanning the gap.

This chain joins TRBV18 and TRBJ1-1; D may be TRBD1 (6 bases). Trimming took off 2 bases at V and 2 bases at J, with 15 bases between the two ends. The CDR3 loop spans 16 amino acids. Germline V gene sequence: CDR1 KGHSH, CDR2 LQKENI. CDR3 bases: TGTGCCAGCTCACCAACCGTGGGGGCAGGTAACACTGAAGCTTTCTTT. Residues: CASSPTVGAGNTEAFF.

The chain has TRBV11-2 and TRBJ1-3, with 7 bases aligning to TRBD1. V shed 5 bases, J shed 4 bases, and the junction held 2 bases outside the gene matches. Germline CDR1 and CDR2: SGHAT and FQNNGV. The CDR3 sequence is 13 residues long. CDR3 sequence: CASSPGGGNTIYF. CDR3 in DNA: TGTGCCAGCAGCCCAGGGGGGGGAAACACCATATATTTT.